This passage covers 27 T cell receptor beta chains from one sample sequenced in a study of blood T cell repertoires in COVID-19. The table came from immunoSEQ multiplex PCR; TCRdb's copy has only in-frame clones and leaves some out. The sample consists of 200,000 to 300,000 clones, approximately 85% of them appearing once. The sequencing input was peripheral blood. The receptors were gathered from a man between 50 and 59 years old with COVID-19, enrolled during active disease.

The chain recombines TRBV9 with TRBJ2-3, with no clear D. Trimming removed 0 bases at V and 1 base at J, with 12 bases between. This CDR3 comprises 16 residues. Germline CDR1 and CDR2: SGDLS and YYNGEE. CDR3 residues: CASSVATGWGTDTQYF. CDR3 DNA: TGTGCCAGCAGCGTAGCTACGGGTTGGGGCACAGATACGCAGTATTTT. Full variable domain (rest looked up from reference TRBV9 and TRBJ2-3): DSGVTQTPKHLITATGQRVTLRCSPRSGDLSVYWYQQSLDQGLQFLIQYYNGEERAKGNILERFSAQQFPDLHSELNLSSLELGDSALYFCASSVATGWGTDTQYFGPGTRLTVL.

The chain employs TRBV7-9 and TRBJ1-5; TRBD1 matches at 7 bases. This CDR3 has 15 amino acids. With V trimmed by 3 bases and J by 3 bases, 5 bases remained unmatched. CDR1 and CDR2 (germline): SEHNR, FQNEAQ (reference sequence). DNA of the CDR3: TGTGCCAGCAGCTTTTCAGGGGGGCTCAATCAGCCCCAGCATTTT. As protein: CASSFSGGLNQPQHF.

The CDR3 nucleotides are TGTGCCAGCAGTTCAAACAGGGCTTCCAATCAGCCCCAGCATTTT. Translating it yields CASSSNRASNQPQHF. This sequence joins TRBV27 and TRBJ1-5; D perhaps matches TRBD1 (6 bases). CDR1 MNHEY and CDR2 SMNVEV come from the germline V gene (reference sequence). CDR3 length: 15 residues. V lost 4 bases to trimming and J lost 3 bases, with 13 bases between them.

The CDR3 region is CASSPGQGRNEQFF. CDR3 sequence (DNA): TGTGCCAGCAGCCCGGGACAGGGTAGGAATGAGCAGTTCTTC. The gene calls are TRBV7-2 and TRBJ2-1, with TRBD1 matching over 9 bases. This CDR3 contains 14 residues. From germline, CDR1 is SGHTA and CDR2 FQGNSA. The V gene end was trimmed by 5 bases and the J gene end by 7 bases; junction bases not matched to a gene: 6. The full variable domain, with the rest looked up from reference TRBV7-2 and TRBJ2-1, is GAGVSQSPSNKVTEKGKDVELRCDPISGHTALYWYRQSLGQGLEFLIYFQGNSAPDKSGLPSDRFSAERTGGSVSTLTIQRTQQEDSAVYLCASSPGQGRNEQFFGPGTRLTVL.

A few counts support this clone. This rearrangement joins TRBV7-2 to TRBJ1-5; TRBD1 is a possible D gene (5 bases). Trimming cost V 5 bases and J 5 bases, with 16 bases left between them. Looked up from germline, CDR1 is SGHTA and CDR2 is FQGNSA. This CDR3 is built from 15 residues. CDR3 in DNA: TGTGCCAGCAGCCCCCTCTTGGGGGGTGATCAGCCCCAGCATTTT. Amino acid sequence: CASSPLLGGDQPQHF.

This chain uses TRBV13 with TRBJ1-3, with D perhaps matching TRBD1 (5 bases). Per germline, CDR1 PRHDT and CDR2 FYEKMQ (reference sequence). This CDR3 region has 14 residues. The V end lost 7 bases, the J end lost 1 base, and 11 bases lay between the germline ends. CDR3 bases: TGTGCCAGCAAGATCCGGGGGTCTGGAAACACCATATATTTT. Protein sequence: CASKIRGSGNTIYF. Using reference TRBV13 and TRBJ1-3 for the parts outside the CDR3, the full variable domain is AAGVIQSPRHLIKEKRETATLKCYPIPRHDTVYWYQQGPGQDPQFLISFYEKMQSDKGSIPDRFSAQQFSDYHSELNMSSLELGDSALYFCASKIRGSGNTIYFGEGSWLTVV.

CDR3 protein: CASSEIPAGGGNEQFF. The CDR3, as DNA: TGTGCCAGCAGTGAAATCCCAGCGGGGGGTGGGAATGAGCAGTTCTTC. The V and J genes are TRBV2 and TRBJ2-1; 9 nucleotides match TRBD2. The germline V gene encodes CDR1 SNHLY and CDR2 FYNNEI. The CDR3 extends over 16 amino acids. Germline trimming cut 2 bases from V and 7 bases from J; bases unmatched to any gene: 9.

This chain uses TRBV27 with TRBJ1-1, with TRBD1 identical over 7 bases. Per the germline V gene, CDR1 is MNHEY and CDR2 is SMNVEV (reference sequence). V was clipped by 6 bases and J by 2 bases; unmatched bases: 3. This CDR3 comprises 13 residues. The CDR3 is CASRYRGNTEAFF. For the CDR3, the DNA is TGTGCCAGCAGGTACAGGGGCAACACTGAAGCTTTCTTT.

V gene TRBV19 combines with J gene TRBJ2-2; D gene uncertain. The CDR3 spans 14 residues. The V and J ends lost 10 bases and 8 bases respectively, with 20 bases between them. Looked up from germline, CDR1 is LNHDA and CDR2 is SQIVND (reference sequence). The CDR3 coding sequence is TGTGCCACCTCCCGCCGCGACTCTCAAGGGGAGCTGTTTTTT. Translating gives CATSRRDSQGELFF.

The chain carries TRBV5-4 and TRBJ2-7; 11 nucleotides line up with TRBD1. After removal of 1 base from V and 7 bases from J, the junction contained 7 bases not matched to a gene. The CDR3 is 15 residues long. The germline CDR1 and CDR2 sequences are SGHNT and YYREEE (reference sequence). As DNA, the CDR3 is TGTGCCAGCAGCTTGCTTGGACAGGGGGCGAGAGAGCAGTACTTC. It yields the protein CASSLLGQGAREQYF.

The chain has TRBV28 and TRBJ1-2; D perhaps matches TRBD1 (6 bases). The CDR3 extends over 13 amino acids. Trimming removed 6 bases from V and 7 bases from J, with 15 bases in between. CDR1 and CDR2 from the germline V gene are MDHEN and SYDVKM. The CDR3 region is CASRPDRFGGYTF. The DNA for the CDR3 is TGTGCCAGCAGGCCCGACAGGTTCGGTGGCTACACCTTC.

This CDR3 is CASLVTGAGETQYF. The CDR3, as DNA: TGTGCCAGCCTTGTGACAGGGGCCGGAGAGACCCAGTACTTC. The genes are TRBV3-1 (or the pseudogene TRBV3-2) and TRBJ2-5; TRBD1 matches 8 bases. The CDR3 covers 14 residues. Trimming at V came to 8 bases and at J to 4 bases, leaving 9 bases not matched to a gene. The germline V gene has CDR1 LGHDT and CDR2 YNNKEL (reference sequence).

The chain joins TRBV13 to TRBJ1-1; tentatively, D is TRBD1 (5 bases). The ends were cut back, 5 bases at V and 5 bases at J, with 18 bases in the middle. Germline CDR1 is PRHDT and CDR2 is FYEKMQ (reference sequence). This CDR3 has 15 amino acids. CDR3 DNA sequence: TGTGCCAGCAGCCCCAGGGCCGGGGGGTGGACTGAAGCTTTCTTT. Its translation: CASSPRAGGWTEAFF.

The genes are TRBV5-1 and TRBJ1-1; D not resolved. This CDR3 has 14 residues. Trimming took off 3 bases at V and 1 base at J, with 10 bases between the two ends. Germline V gene lookup returns CDR1 SGHRS and CDR2 YFSETQ. CDR3 in amino acids: CASSSLGANTEAFF. For the CDR3, the DNA is TGCGCCAGCAGCTCCCTCGGAGCGAACACTGAAGCTTTCTTT.

The J gene is TRBJ1-5, the V gene TRBV3-1 (or the pseudogene TRBV3-2); a possible D gene is TRBD1 (6 bases). This CDR3 has 15 amino acids. V was clipped by 4 bases and J by 3 bases, with 13 bases between them. Looked up from germline, CDR1 is LGHDT and CDR2 is YNNKEL (reference sequence). The CDR3 sequence: CASSPETGFNQPQHF. The CDR3 region has the DNA TGTGCCAGCAGCCCAGAGACAGGATTCAATCAGCCCCAGCATTTT.

The chain carries TRBV7-9 and TRBJ2-7, with TRBD2 identical over 11 bases. Germline-derived CDR1 and CDR2 are SEHNR and FQNEAQ (reference sequence). The ends lost 5 bases at V and 4 bases at J; junction bases unmatched: 7. The CDR3 runs to 15 residues. The CDR3 sequence is CASSAGTSGTYEQYF. The CDR3 coding sequence is TGTGCCAGCAGCGCCGGGACTAGCGGAACGTACGAGCAGTACTTC.

The chain carries TRBV19 and TRBJ2-3; 7 nucleotides agree with TRBD2. The CDR3 is made up of 14 amino acids. CDR1 is LNHDA and CDR2 is SQIVND in the germline V gene (reference sequence). V lost 7 bases, J lost 1 base, and 5 bases stayed unmatched. The CDR3 is CASTGLAGTDTQYF. Written as DNA, the CDR3 is TGTGCCAGTACCGGGCTAGCGGGCACAGATACGCAGTATTTT.

The sample holds one count of this clone. The chain uses TRBV4-1 and TRBJ1-4, with no clear D. Per the germline V gene, CDR1 is MGHRA and CDR2 is YSYEKL. The CDR3 runs to 12 residues. Trimming pared 9 bases from V and 7 bases from J, leaving 12 bases between. The CDR3, as DNA: TGCGCCAGTTCCGGGCGGGGTGAAAAACTGTTTTTT. It translates to CASSGRGEKLFF.

The rearrangement joins TRBV7-3 to TRBJ2-2; D is unresolved. The ends were cut back, 1 base at V and 6 bases at J, with 6 bases in the middle. CDR3 size: 13 residues. Per the germline V gene, CDR1 is SGHTA and CDR2 is FQGTGA. The CDR3 here is CASSLMSPGELFF. DNA of the CDR3: TGTGCCAGCAGCTTAATGTCTCCCGGGGAGCTGTTTTTT.

The chain uses TRBV25-1 and TRBJ1-2, with D maybe TRBD1 (6 bases). V was shortened by 4 bases and J by 8 bases, with 14 bases between the two germline ends. Germline loops: CDR1 MGHDK, CDR2 SYGVNS. The CDR3 runs 13 residues. The CDR3 DNA is TGTGCCAGCAGTGGAACAGGGTTTTGGGGCTACACCTTC. It specifies CASSGTGFWGYTF.

This clone was found once. J is TRBJ1-1 and V is TRBV21-1. TRBV21-1 is labeled a pseudogene. The CDR3 extends over 16 amino acids. CDR3 region: CASSPTPGTVNTEAFF. Here the CDR3 DNA reads TGTGCCAGCAGCCCTACCCCAGGGACTGTGAACACTGAAGCTTTCTTT.

This clone was picked up a small number of times. The J gene is TRBJ1-2, the V gene TRBV28; possibly TRBD1 for D (6 bases). Germline V CDR1 and CDR2: MDHEN, SYDVKM. This CDR3 has 13 residues. The ends were cut back, 6 bases at V and 4 bases at J, with 12 bases in the middle. The CDR3 here is CASRQGSSYGYTF. The CDR3 coding sequence is TGTGCCAGCAGACAGGGATCAAGCTATGGCTACACCTTC.

V and J are TRBV7-6 and TRBJ1-2; TRBD1 agrees at 7 bases. Germline trimming cut 2 bases from V and 8 bases from J; bases unmatched to any gene: 14. This CDR3 region has 16 residues. CDR1 and CDR2 (germline): SGHVS, FNYEAQ. The CDR3 DNA follows: TGTGCCAGCAGCTTATACTCCGGACAGGACCCGAGCGGCTACACCTTC. Translation gives CASSLYSGQDPSGYTF.

V gene TRBV19 combines with J gene TRBJ1-6; D is uncertain. CDR3 length equals 18 residues. Germline V CDR1 and CDR2: LNHDA, SQIVND (reference sequence). The V end lost 4 bases, the J end lost 0 bases, and 16 bases lay between the germline ends. The CDR3 region has the DNA TGTGCCAGTAGTAGCCGGAGGACGGTTAGCTCCTATAATTCACCCCTCCACTTT. The encoded protein is CASSSRRTVSSYNSPLHF.

The chain joins TRBV4-2 to TRBJ1-5; D unclear. The CDR3 consists of 18 residues. Trimming removed 1 base from V and 2 bases from J, with 18 bases in between. Germline assignment: CDR1 LGHNA and CDR2 YNFKEQ. The CDR3 loop is CASSQVQEAGLGNQPQHF. CDR3 nucleotide sequence: TGTGCCAGCAGCCAAGTCCAGGAAGCTGGATTGGGCAATCAGCCCCAGCATTTT.

The chain couples TRBV7-8 to TRBJ2-7; D is possibly TRBD1 (6 bases). The V gene lost 1 base and the J gene lost 9 bases, with 16 bases spanning the gap. Germline V gene lookup returns CDR1 SGHVS and CDR2 FQNEAQ. This CDR3 contains 14 residues. As DNA, the CDR3 is TGTGCCAGCAGCTTAGGGGACCCGAGGGGGTCGCAGTACTTC. Translated, it gives CASSLGDPRGSQYF.

The chain employs TRBV20-1 and TRBJ2-3; D remains ambiguous. The V gene lost 3 bases and the J gene lost 2 bases, with 18 bases spanning the gap. This CDR3 has 16 amino acids. In germline, CDR1 is DFQATT, CDR2 SNEGSKA (reference sequence). CDR3: CSASSLVNDNTDTQYF. CDR3 coding DNA: TGCAGTGCTAGTTCTCTCGTGAACGACAACACAGATACGCAGTATTTT.